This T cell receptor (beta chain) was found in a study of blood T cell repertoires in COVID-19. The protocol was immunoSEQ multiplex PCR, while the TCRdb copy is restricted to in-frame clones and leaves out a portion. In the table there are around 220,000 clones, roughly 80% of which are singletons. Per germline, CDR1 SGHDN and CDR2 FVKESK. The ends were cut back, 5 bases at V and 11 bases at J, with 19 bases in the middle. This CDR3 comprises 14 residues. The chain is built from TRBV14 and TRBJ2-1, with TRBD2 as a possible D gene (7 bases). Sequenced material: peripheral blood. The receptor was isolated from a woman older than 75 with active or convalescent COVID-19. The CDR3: CASSGGARGLKQFF. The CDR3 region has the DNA TGTGCCAGCAGCGGGGGGGCCCGGGGGTTGAAGCAGTTCTTC.